The 25 T cell receptor beta chains listed next were all sequenced from one sample in a study of CD8 T cells in ankylosing spondylitis. Using its own MiXCR run on the 5' RACE reads, TCRdb lists one record per CDR3 protein. The sample lists 200,000 to 300,000 distinct CDR3 sequences, about 9.1% occurring once. Sample: blood, either unsorted or a sorted T cell fraction (not recorded which). These receptor sequences come from a male donor with ankylosing spondylitis or in good health (not recorded which).

The sample holds a few counts of this clonotype. The gene calls are TRBV7-2 and TRBJ1-1, with a tentative D call TRBD1 (5 bases). The V gene's germline CDR1 is SGHTA and CDR2 FQGNSA. There are 14 residues in the CDR3. Trimming removed 3 bases from V and 1 base from J, with 9 bases in between. CDR3 bases: TGTGCCAGCAGCTTGGGACGGACGAACACTGAAGCTTTCTTT. Translating gives CASSLGRTNTEAFF.

At least ten counts were recorded for this clonotype. The chain combines TRBV30 with TRBJ2-7; D assignment may be TRBD1 or TRBD2 (5 bases each). The V gene lost 1 base and the J gene lost 4 bases, with 14 bases spanning the gap. Germline CDR1 reads GTSNPN; CDR2 reads SVGIG (reference sequence). CDR3 length equals 14 residues. CDR3 nucleotides: TGTGCCTGGAGTGCAGGGTTTAAGCGGTACGAGCAGTACTTC. Residues: CAWSAGFKRYEQYF.

V usage is TRBV29-1 and J usage is TRBJ2-1; tentative D call: TRBD2 (6 bases). The length of the CDR3 is 12 residues. Germline CDR1 is SQVTM and CDR2 is ANQGSEA. The ends were cut back, 7 bases at V and 6 bases at J, with 13 bases in the middle. The CDR3 coding sequence is TGCAGCGCTCTGCGGACTACCAATGAGCAGTTCTTC. Amino acids: CSALRTTNEQFF.

At least ten counts were recorded for this clonotype. The rearrangement links TRBV9 to TRBJ2-1, with D tentatively TRBD1 (5 bases). The V end lost 4 bases, the J end lost 9 bases, and 14 bases lay between the germline ends. This CDR3 has 13 amino acids. Germline loops: CDR1 SGDLS, CDR2 YYNGEE. CDR3 sequence reads: CASSYSGMGEQFF. CDR3 nucleotides: TGTGCCAGCAGCTACTCAGGGATGGGTGAGCAGTTCTTC. The entire variable domain, with the rest obtained from reference TRBV9 and TRBJ2-1, is as follows: DSGVTQTPKHLITATGQRVTLRCSPRSGDLSVYWYQQSLDQGLQFLIQYYNGEERAKGNILERFSAQQFPDLHSELNLSSLELGDSALYFCASSYSGMGEQFFGPGTRLTVL.

The V and J genes are TRBV30 and TRBJ1-1; D call uncertain. The CDR3 has 15 residues. V was clipped by 0 bases and J by 0 bases, with 11 bases between them. Per the germline V gene, CDR1 is GTSNPN and CDR2 is SVGIG (reference sequence). In DNA, the CDR3 is TGTGCCTGGAGTGTATTCGGGAAACTGAACACTGAAGCTTTCTTT. Translation gives CAWSVFGKLNTEAFF.

The chain links TRBV4-2 to TRBJ2-2; TRBD2 matches at 9 bases. The CDR3 is 15 amino acids. Germline assignment: CDR1 LGHNA and CDR2 YNFKEQ. V was pared by 5 bases and J by 6 bases, with 7 bases of the junction left unmatched. The CDR3 here is CASSTSGGISGELFF. In DNA form, the CDR3 reads TGTGCCAGCAGCACCAGCGGGGGGATATCCGGGGAGCTGTTTTTT.

This sequence joins TRBV20-1 and TRBJ1-1; D may be TRBD1 (5 bases). V was cut by 4 bases and J by 1 base, with 13 bases left in between. The CDR3 consists of 14 residues. Looked up from germline, CDR1 is DFQATT and CDR2 is SNEGSKA (reference sequence). The CDR3 nucleotides are TGCAGTGCTAATAAGATGCAGGGGAACACTGAAGCTTTCTTT. Translated: CSANKMQGNTEAFF.

The chain combines TRBV6-2 or TRBV6-3 with TRBJ2-7; no clear D. The CDR3 is 13 residues long. CDR1 is MNHEY and CDR2 is SVGEGT in the germline V gene. V shed 2 bases and J shed 3 bases, with 8 bases lying between them. Here the CDR3 DNA reads TGTGCCAGCAGTTACAACAGAAACTACGAGCAGTACTTC. Protein product: CASSYNRNYEQYF.

This clonotype came up many times. The CDR3 DNA follows: TGTGCCAGCTCACCGATAATTTTAAAGGGAGATACGCAGTATTTT. Translating gives CASSPIILKGDTQYF. The genes are TRBV18 and TRBJ2-3; D remains unclear. The V gene lost 3 bases and the J gene lost 5 bases, with 15 bases spanning the gap. The CDR3 totals 15 residues. Germline CDR1 reads KGHSH; CDR2 reads LQKENI.

The table lists this clonotype with many counts. This chain joins TRBV7-9 and TRBJ1-6; D is uncertain. Trimming cost V 0 bases and J 10 bases, with 10 bases left between them. The CDR3 has 14 amino acids. Per the germline V gene, CDR1 is SEHNR and CDR2 is FQNEAQ (reference sequence). The CDR3 sequence: CASSLAGRQSPLHF. DNA for the CDR3: TGTGCCAGCAGCTTAGCAGGGAGGCAATCACCCCTCCACTTT.

This clonotype was seen ten or more times. This sequence joins TRBV6-5 and TRBJ2-3, with D maybe TRBD2 (6 bases). CDR1 MNHEY and CDR2 SVGAGI come from the germline V gene. The CDR3 contains 19 residues. Trimming left V 2 bases short and J 6 bases short, with 27 bases between. The CDR3 DNA follows: TGTGCCAGCAGTTACGCTCTACGATTGACTAGAATTGGGGGGGATACGCAGTATTTT. Translating gives CASSYALRLTRIGGDTQYF.

This clonotype was recorded at least ten times. The chain has TRBV20-1 and TRBJ2-7; 7 bases line up with TRBD2. Germline CDR1 reads DFQATT; CDR2 reads SNEGSKA (reference sequence). After removal of 0 bases from V and 9 bases from J, the junction contained 14 bases not matched to a gene. CDR3 length: 15 residues. The CDR3 sequence is CSARDITGGHLGQYF. The CDR3 DNA reads TGCAGTGCTAGAGATATCACGGGAGGACACTTAGGGCAGTACTTC.

This clonotype showed up many times. CDR3 sequence reads: CSAYQDRGLEQYF. CDR3 nucleotide sequence: TGCAGTGCCTACCAAGACAGGGGCCTCGAGCAGTACTTC. V and J are TRBV20-1 and TRBJ2-7; 8 bases fit TRBD1. CDR1 DFQATT and CDR2 SNEGSKA come from the germline V gene (reference sequence). The CDR3 totals 13 residues. V was pared by 6 bases and J by 6 bases, with 10 bases of the junction left unmatched.

The sample holds many counts of this clonotype. The chain is built from TRBV5-1 and TRBJ1-2; possibly TRBD1 for D (5 bases). The germline V gene has CDR1 SGHRS and CDR2 YFSETQ. The CDR3 contains 14 residues. V lost 4 bases and J 0 bases, leaving 10 bases between the germline ends. CDR3 region: CASSAGNTNYGYTF. The CDR3 DNA sequence: TGCGCCAGCAGCGCAGGGAATACTAACTATGGCTACACCTTC.

In nucleotides, the CDR3 is TGTGCCACCAGCAGAGATCGTCGACTCCAAGAGACCCAGTACTTC. It specifies CATSRDRRLQETQYF. This sequence joins TRBV15 and TRBJ2-5; D gene ambiguous. The V gene lost 0 bases and the J gene lost 1 base, with 9 bases spanning the gap. Germline V gives CDR1 LNHNV, CDR2 YYDKDF (reference sequence). The CDR3 consists of 15 residues.

The chain uses TRBV18 and TRBJ2-5, with D unclear. The V gene lost 1 base and the J gene lost 2 bases, with 8 bases spanning the gap. The CDR3 sequence is 14 residues long. The germline gives CDR1 KGHSH, CDR2 LQKENI. The CDR3 sequence is CASSPRTIQETQYF. The CDR3 DNA sequence: TGTGCCAGCTCACCACGAACTATACAAGAGACCCAGTACTTC.

The chain recombines TRBV5-1 with TRBJ2-1; 7 nucleotides match TRBD2. The CDR3 has 15 amino acids. Trimming cost V 4 bases and J 0 bases; bases outside gene matches: 4. The germline gives CDR1 SGHRS, CDR2 YFSETQ. CDR3 DNA: TGCGCCAGCAGCCCACGGACTAGCTCCTACAATGAGCAGTTCTTC. It yields the protein CASSPRTSSYNEQFF.

This clonotype appeared a single time. The chain carries TRBV12-5 and TRBJ1-6; no clear D gene. This CDR3 has 13 amino acids. Per germline, CDR1 LGHNT and CDR2 FRNRAP. Trimming took 5 bases from V and 6 from J, leaving 8 bases between them. Written as DNA, the CDR3 is TGTGCTAGTGGTCAAGATGGTAATTCACCCCTCCACTTT. Translated, it gives CASGQDGNSPLHF.

This clonotype was detected ten times or more. This chain joins TRBV5-1 and TRBJ2-4; 7 positions agree with TRBD1. Losses at the gene ends were 0 bases for V and 7 bases for J; bases not matched to a gene: 10. Germline-derived CDR1 and CDR2 are SGHRS and YFSETQ. This CDR3 has 16 amino acids. The CDR3 loop is CASSLAGSGQLNIQYF. Here the CDR3 DNA reads TGCGCCAGCAGCTTGGCCGGATCGGGACAGCTGAACATTCAGTACTTC.

At least ten counts were recorded for this clonotype. J is TRBJ1-6 and V is TRBV20-1; D uncertain. This CDR3 region has 13 residues. V lost 0 bases and J 4 bases, leaving 4 bases between the germline ends. Germline V gene sequence: CDR1 DFQATT, CDR2 SNEGSKA (reference sequence). CDR3 DNA sequence: TGCAGTGCTAGAGACATGTATAATTCACCCCTCCACTTT. Amino acid sequence: CSARDMYNSPLHF.

This clonotype occurred many times. The chain employs TRBV5-4 and TRBJ1-2; no clear D. CDR1 SGHNT and CDR2 YYREEE come from the germline V gene (reference sequence). CDR3 length: 12 amino acids. The ends were cut back, 4 bases at V and 9 bases at J, with 13 bases in the middle. CDR3 sequence reads: CASSPSERSYTF. The CDR3 DNA reads TGTGCCAGCAGCCCAAGTGAAAGGAGCTACACCTTC.

This clonotype was seen ten or more times. The chain links TRBV12-3 or TRBV12-4 to TRBJ2-5, with D hard to call. The V and J ends lost 9 bases and 5 bases respectively, with 16 bases between them. This CDR3 is built from 13 residues. DNA for the CDR3: TGTGCCAGTCAGAGGTCAGGCGGCGAGACCCAGTACTTC. Translation gives CASQRSGGETQYF.

The table lists this clonotype with many counts. This sequence joins TRBV6-5 and TRBJ1-2; possibly TRBD1 for D (6 bases). Trimming stripped 6 bases from V and 4 bases from J, with 15 bases between. The germline CDR1 and CDR2 sequences are MNHEY and SVGAGI. The CDR3 sequence is 14 residues long. CDR3 amino acids: CASSYRVGSYGYTF. The CDR3 DNA sequence: TGTGCCAGCAGCTACAGGGTAGGGAGCTATGGCTACACCTTC.

This clonotype was found a few times. The rearrangement links TRBV4-2 to TRBJ2-2; 12 nucleotides agree with TRBD2. The V segment lost 2 bases and the J segment 4 bases; nucleotides outside the gene matches: 11. Germline loops: CDR1 LGHNA, CDR2 YNFKEQ. This CDR3 is 19 amino acids long. CDR3: CASSQLWLAGGWITGELFF. CDR3 coding DNA: TGTGCCAGCAGCCAATTATGGCTAGCGGGGGGGTGGATCACCGGGGAGCTGTTTTTT.

The table lists this clonotype with many counts. Here the CDR3 DNA reads TGTGCCAGCGGGGACCAGGAGAATCAGCCCCAGCATTTT. This gives the protein CASGDQENQPQHF. The rearrangement uses TRBV9 and TRBJ1-5, with D maybe TRBD1 (5 bases). Germline V gene data show CDR1 as SGDLS and CDR2 as YYNGEE. Trimming cost V 7 bases and J 4 bases, with 12 bases left between them. CDR3 length equals 13 residues.